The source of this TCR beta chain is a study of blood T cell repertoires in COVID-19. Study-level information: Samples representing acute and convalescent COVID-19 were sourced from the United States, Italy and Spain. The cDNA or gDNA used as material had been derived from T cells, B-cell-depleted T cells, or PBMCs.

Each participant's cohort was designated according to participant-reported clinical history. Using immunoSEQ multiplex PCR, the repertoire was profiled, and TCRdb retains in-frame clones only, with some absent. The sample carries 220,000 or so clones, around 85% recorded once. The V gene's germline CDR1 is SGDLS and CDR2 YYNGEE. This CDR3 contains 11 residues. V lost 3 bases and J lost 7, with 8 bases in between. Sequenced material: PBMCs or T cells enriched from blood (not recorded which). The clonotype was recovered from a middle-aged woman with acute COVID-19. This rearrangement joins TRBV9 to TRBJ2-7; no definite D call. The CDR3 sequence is CASSANTEQYF. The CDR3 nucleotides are TGTGCCAGCAGCGCCAATACTGAGCAGTACTTC.